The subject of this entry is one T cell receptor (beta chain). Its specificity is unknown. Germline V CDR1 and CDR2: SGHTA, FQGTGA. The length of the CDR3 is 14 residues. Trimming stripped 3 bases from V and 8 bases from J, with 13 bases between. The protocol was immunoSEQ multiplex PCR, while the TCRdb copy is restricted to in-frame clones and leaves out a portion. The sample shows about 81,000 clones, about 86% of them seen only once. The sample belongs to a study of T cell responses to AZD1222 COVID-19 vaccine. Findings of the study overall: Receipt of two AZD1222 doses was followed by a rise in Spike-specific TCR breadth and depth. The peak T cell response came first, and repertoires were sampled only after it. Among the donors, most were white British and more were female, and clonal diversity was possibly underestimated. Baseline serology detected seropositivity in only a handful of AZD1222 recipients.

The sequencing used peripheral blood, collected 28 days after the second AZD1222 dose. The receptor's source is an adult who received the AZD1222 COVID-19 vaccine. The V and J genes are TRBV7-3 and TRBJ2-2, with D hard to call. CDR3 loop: CASSLARDLGELFF. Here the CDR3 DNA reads TGTGCCAGCAGCTTGGCTCGCGACTTGGGGGAGCTGTTTTTT.